The present TCR beta chain was sequenced within a study of blood T cells in healthy people across ages. The study, taken as a whole, reports: The recorded TCR beta diversity per million T cells decreased in a roughly linear manner with age. It was the long-lived donors that had more naive CD4+ cells and higher diversity than aged donors.

This clonotype was seen a few times. Its target is unknown. One end of the junction does not line up with germline, which may come from a read error. A second PCR, run for roughly 7 to 12 cycles, used a sample-barcoded 5' primer plus a J-beta primer mix. One entry per CDR3 protein, called by TCRdb with MiXCR from the 5' RACE reads. The sample includes about 1 million distinct CDR3 sequences, less than 50% of them seen just once. CDR3 size: 16 residues. Germline loops: CDR1 MNHEY, CDR2 SMNVEV (reference sequence). Peripheral blood, around 10 milliliters per donor, was collected. Samples each had at least 5.5 micrograms of total RNA extracted.

The clonotype originates from a woman aged 60-75 years in good health. The V call is TRBV27, the J call TRBJ2-5; 9 bases agree with TRBD1. Sequencing was carried out using blood. Here the CDR3 reads CASSLWDRAGKETQYF. Here the CDR3 DNA reads TGTGCCAGCAGCTTATGGGACAGGGCTGGGAAAGAGACCCAGTACTTC.